This is a list of T cell receptor beta chains from one sample in a study of T cells in Graves' hyperthyroidism and ophthalmopathy. TCRdb called the multiplex PCR reads again in MiXCR, with one record for every CDR3 protein. The sample contains hundreds of thousands of distinct CDR3 sequences, about 45% of which appear only once. The sequencing input was peripheral blood or thyroid tissue (not recorded which). The receptors shown here come from a woman between 18 and 29 years old with Graves' hyperthyroidism. CDR3s leave out the opening cysteine and the closing phenylalanine or tryptophan.

v_call	cdr3_length	j_call	cdr3_aa
TRBV7-3	10	TRBJ2-7	ASSPMGHEQY
TRBV30	11	TRBJ1-5	AWSEGSDQPQH
TRBV10-3	14	TRBJ2-5	ATKRTGLAEQETQY
TRBV7-2	15	TRBJ1-6	ASSFGTGDSYNSPLH
TRBV29-1	11	TRBJ2-7	SVEEGGTHEQY
TRBV9	14	TRBJ1-2	ASSLGRTGINYGYT
TRBV29-1	11	TRBJ2-7	SVEDVGHYEQY
TRBV9	12	TRBJ2-7	ASSALAGIEEQY
TRBV10-1	11	TRBJ1-4	ASSDRDREKLF
TRBV25-1	12	TRBJ1-1	ASSTNGPTSRAF
TRBV7-6	13	TRBJ1-5	ASSLSGVRNQPQH
TRBV7-2	11	TRBJ1-5	ASSPGQSQPPH
TRBV20-1	13	TRBJ2-7	SAMLLAGAQYEQY
TRBV7-8	10	TRBJ2-7	ASSPGASGQY
TRBV2	12	TRBJ2-5	ASSDNRAMKTQY
TRBV19	14	TRBJ1-5	ASTRTGAYSNQPQH
TRBV15	11	TRBJ1-1	ATSREWGPEAF
TRBV12-3/TRBV12-4	11	TRBJ1-1	ASSPVSQGEAF
TRBV9	13	TRBJ1-2	ASSVGGGLGYGYT
TRBV20-1	12	TRBJ2-7	SARGRTGAYEQY
TRBV20-1	11	TRBJ1-1	SARVKGDTEAF
TRBV25-1	11	TRBJ2-3	ATSALAADTQY
TRBV4-1	16	TRBJ2-5	ASSQDQTAGGAWETQY
TRBV29-1	15	TRBJ2-7	SVEDPRQGADSYEQY
TRBV6-1	11	TRBJ1-1	ASSETGARRAF
TRBV12-3/TRBV12-4	11	TRBJ1-2	ASSFGNNYGYT
TRBV5-5	13	TRBJ1-5	ASSPREGRNQPQH
TRBV10-2	10	TRBJ1-2	ASSQEGSGYT
TRBV29-1	11	TRBJ1-2	SVETGGAGGYT
TRBV2	9	TRBJ1-2	ASDQGLGYT
TRBV2	12	TRBJ1-1	ASSAERASTEAF
TRBV7-2	12	TRBJ1-5	ASSSNRDPQPQH
TRBV7-3	13	TRBJ1-3	ASSNTGSSGNTIY
TRBV2	10	TRBJ1-2	ASYGGHQGYT
TRBV7-8	12	TRBJ2-5	ASSSTGPQETQY